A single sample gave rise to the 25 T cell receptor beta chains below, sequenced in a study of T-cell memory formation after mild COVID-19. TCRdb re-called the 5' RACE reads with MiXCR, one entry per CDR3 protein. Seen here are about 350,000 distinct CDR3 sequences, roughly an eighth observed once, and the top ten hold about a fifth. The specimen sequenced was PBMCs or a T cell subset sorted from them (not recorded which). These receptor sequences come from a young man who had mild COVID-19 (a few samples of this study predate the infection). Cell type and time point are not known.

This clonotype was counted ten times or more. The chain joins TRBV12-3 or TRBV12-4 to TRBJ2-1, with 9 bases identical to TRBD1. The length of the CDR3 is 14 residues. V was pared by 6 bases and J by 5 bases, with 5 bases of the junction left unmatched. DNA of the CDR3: TGTGCCAGCAGGGGGGACAGGGTAAACAATGAGCAGTTCTTC. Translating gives CASRGDRVNNEQFF.

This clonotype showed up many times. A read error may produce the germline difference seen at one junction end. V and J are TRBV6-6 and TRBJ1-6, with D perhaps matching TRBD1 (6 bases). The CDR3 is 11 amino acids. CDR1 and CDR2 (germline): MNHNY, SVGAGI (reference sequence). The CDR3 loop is CASSNLGTLAF. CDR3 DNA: TGTGCCAGCAGCAACCTCGGGACACTAGCTTTT.

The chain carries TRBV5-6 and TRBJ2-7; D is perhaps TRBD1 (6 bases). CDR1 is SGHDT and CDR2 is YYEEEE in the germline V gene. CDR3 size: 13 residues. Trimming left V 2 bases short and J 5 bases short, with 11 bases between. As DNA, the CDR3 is TGTGCCAGCAGCTTAACAGGGTACGACGAGCAGTACTTC. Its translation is CASSLTGYDEQYF.

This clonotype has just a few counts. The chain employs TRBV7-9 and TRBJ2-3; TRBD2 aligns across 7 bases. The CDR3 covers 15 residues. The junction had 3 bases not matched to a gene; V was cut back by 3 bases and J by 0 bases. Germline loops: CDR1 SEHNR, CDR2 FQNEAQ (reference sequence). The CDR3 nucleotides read TGTGCCAGCAGCTTCTTCGGGGGGAGCACAGATACGCAGTATTTT. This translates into CASSFFGGSTDTQYF.

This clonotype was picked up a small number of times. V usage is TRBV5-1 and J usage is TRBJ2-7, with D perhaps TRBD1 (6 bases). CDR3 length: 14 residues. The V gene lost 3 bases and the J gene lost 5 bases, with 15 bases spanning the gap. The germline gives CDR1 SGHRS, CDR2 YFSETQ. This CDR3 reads CASSSGPPGDEQYV. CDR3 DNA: TGCGCCAGCAGCTCGGGCCCCCCAGGGGACGAGCAGTACGTC.

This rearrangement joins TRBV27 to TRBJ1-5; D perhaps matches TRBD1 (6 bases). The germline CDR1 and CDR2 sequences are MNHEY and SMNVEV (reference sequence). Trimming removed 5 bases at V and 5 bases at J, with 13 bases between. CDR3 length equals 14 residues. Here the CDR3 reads CASSAQGWYQPQHF. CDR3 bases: TGTGCCAGCAGTGCACAGGGTTGGTATCAGCCCCAGCATTTT.

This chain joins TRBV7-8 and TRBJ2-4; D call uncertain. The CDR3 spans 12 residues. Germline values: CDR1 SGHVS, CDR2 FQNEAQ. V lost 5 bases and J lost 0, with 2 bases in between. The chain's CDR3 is CASSQAKNIQYF. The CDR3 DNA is TGTGCCAGCAGCCAAGCCAAAAACATTCAGTACTTC.

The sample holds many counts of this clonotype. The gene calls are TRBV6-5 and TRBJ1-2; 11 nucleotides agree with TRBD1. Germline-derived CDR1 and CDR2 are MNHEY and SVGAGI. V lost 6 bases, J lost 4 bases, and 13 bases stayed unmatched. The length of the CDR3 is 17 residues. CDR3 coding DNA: TGTGCCAGCAGATCGGGGACAGGGGGTCGGATAATCTATGGCTACACCTTC. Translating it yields CASRSGTGGRIIYGYTF.

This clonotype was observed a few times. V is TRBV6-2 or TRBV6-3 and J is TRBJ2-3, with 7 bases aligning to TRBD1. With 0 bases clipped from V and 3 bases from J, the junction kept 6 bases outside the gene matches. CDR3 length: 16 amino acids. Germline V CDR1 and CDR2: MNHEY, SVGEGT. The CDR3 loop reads CASSYSEGGMTDTQYF. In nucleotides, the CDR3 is TGTGCCAGCAGTTACTCGGAAGGGGGCATGACAGATACGCAGTATTTT.

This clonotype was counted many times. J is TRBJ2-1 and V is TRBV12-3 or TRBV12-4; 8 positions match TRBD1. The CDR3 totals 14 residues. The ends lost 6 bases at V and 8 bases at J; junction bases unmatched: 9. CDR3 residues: CASRGSGGDDEQFF. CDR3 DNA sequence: TGTGCCAGCAGGGGGTCAGGGGGCGACGATGAGCAGTTCTTC.

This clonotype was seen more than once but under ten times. The CDR3 coding sequence is TGCAGCGTCGCCGGGACATGGGACACCGGGGAGCTGTTTTTT. It codes for CSVAGTWDTGELFF. V is TRBV29-1 and J is TRBJ2-2; D perhaps matches TRBD1 (6 bases). This CDR3 spans 14 amino acids. Germline V gene data show CDR1 as SQVTM and CDR2 as ANQGSEA. V was shortened by 6 bases and J by 3 bases, with 14 bases between the two germline ends.

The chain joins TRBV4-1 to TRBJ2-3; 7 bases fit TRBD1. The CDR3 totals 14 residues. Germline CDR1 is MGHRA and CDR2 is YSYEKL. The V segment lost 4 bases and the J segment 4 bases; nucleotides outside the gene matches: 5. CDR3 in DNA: TGCGCCAGCAGCCCGCAGGGGACAGCAGATACGCAGTATTTT. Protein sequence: CASSPQGTADTQYF.

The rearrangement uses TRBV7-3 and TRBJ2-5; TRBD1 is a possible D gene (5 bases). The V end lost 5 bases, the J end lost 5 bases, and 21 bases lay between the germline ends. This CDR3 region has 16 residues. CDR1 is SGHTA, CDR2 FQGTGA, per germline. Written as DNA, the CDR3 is TGTGCCAGCAGCCTCCGCTCCGTGGGGCATGGGGAGACCCAGTACTTC. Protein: CASSLRSVGHGETQYF. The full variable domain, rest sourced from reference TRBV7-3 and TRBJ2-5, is GAGVSQTPSNKVTEKGKYVELRCDPISGHTALYWYRQSLGQGPEFLIYFQGTGAADDSGLPNDRFFAVRPEGSVSTLKIQRTERGDSAVYLCASSLRSVGHGETQYFGPGTRLLVL.

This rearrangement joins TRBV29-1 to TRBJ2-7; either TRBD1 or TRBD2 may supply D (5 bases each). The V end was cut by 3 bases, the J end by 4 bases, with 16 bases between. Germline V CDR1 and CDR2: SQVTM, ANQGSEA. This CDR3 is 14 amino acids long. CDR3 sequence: CSVEGTDLGYEQYF. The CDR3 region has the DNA TGCAGCGTTGAGGGGACGGATTTGGGATACGAGCAGTACTTC.

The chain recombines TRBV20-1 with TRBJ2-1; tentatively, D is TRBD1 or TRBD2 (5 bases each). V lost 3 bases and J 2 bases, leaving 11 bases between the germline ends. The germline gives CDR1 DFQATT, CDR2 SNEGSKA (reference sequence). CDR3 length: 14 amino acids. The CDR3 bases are TGCAGTGCTAGGCCTGGGGACCCCTACAATGAGCAGTTCTTC. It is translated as CSARPGDPYNEQFF.

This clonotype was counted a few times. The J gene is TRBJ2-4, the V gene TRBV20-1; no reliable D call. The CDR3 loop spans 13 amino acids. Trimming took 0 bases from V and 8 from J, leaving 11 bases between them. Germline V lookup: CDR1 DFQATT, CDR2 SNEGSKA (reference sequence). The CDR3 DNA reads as TGCAGTGCTAGAGATGAACCCCTGGACATTCAGTACTTC. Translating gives CSARDEPLDIQYF.

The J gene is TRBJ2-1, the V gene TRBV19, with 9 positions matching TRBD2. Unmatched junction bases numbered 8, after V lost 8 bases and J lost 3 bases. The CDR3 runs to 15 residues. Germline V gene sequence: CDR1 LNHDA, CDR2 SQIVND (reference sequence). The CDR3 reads CASERGAPYYNEQFF. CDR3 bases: TGTGCCAGTGAGCGGGGGGCCCCGTACTACAATGAGCAGTTCTTC.

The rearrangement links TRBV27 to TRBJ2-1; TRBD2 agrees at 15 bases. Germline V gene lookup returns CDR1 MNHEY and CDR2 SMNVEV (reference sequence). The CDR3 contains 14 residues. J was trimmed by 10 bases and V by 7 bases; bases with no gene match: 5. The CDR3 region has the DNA TGTGCCAGCACCAGAGGGACTAGCGGGGGGGAGCAGTTCTTC. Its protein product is CASTRGTSGGEQFF.

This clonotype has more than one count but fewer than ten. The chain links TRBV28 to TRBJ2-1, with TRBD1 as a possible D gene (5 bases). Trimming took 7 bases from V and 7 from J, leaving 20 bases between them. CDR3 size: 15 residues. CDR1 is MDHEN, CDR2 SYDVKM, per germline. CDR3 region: CASTLGARSTNEQFF. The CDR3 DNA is TGTGCCAGCACCCTAGGGGCCAGGAGTACGAATGAGCAGTTCTTC.

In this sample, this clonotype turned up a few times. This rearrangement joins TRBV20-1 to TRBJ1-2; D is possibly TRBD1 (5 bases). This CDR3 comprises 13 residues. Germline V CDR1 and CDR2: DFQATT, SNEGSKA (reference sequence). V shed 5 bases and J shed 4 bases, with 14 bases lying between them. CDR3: CSASDSQGYGYTF. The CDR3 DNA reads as TGCAGTGCTTCCGACAGCCAGGGCTATGGCTACACCTTC.

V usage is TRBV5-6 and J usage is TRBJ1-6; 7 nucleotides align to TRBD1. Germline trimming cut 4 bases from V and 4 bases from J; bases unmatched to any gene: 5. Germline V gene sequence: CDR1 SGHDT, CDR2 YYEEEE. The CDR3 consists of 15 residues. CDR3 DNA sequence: TGTGCCAGCAGCCCCGCAGGGGGATATAATTCACCCCTCCACTTT. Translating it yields CASSPAGGYNSPLHF.

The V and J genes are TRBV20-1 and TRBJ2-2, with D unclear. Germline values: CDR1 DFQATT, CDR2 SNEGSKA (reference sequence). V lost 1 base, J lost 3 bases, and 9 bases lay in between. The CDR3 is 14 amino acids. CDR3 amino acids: CSARVPEDTGELFF. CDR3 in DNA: TGCAGTGCTAGAGTCCCAGAGGACACCGGGGAGCTGTTTTTT.

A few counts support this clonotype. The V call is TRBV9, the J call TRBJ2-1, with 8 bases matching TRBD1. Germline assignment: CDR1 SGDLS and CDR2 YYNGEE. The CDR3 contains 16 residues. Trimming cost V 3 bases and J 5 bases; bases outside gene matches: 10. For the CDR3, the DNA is TGTGCCAGCAGCGGTTTCGGACAGGGTAGGGACAATGAGCAGTTCTTC. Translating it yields CASSGFGQGRDNEQFF.

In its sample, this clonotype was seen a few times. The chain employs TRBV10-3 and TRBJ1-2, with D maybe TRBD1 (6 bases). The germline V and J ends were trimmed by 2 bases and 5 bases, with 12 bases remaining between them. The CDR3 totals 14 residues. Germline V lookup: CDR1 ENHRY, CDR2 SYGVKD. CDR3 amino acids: CAISEGGRRYGYTF. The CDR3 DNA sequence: TGTGCCATCAGTGAGGGGGGGCGCAGGTATGGCTACACCTTC.

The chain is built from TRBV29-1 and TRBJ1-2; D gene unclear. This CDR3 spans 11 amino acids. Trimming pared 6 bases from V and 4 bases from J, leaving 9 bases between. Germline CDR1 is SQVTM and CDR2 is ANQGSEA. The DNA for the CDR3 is TGCAGCGTCACCCGTGGCTATGGCTACACCTTC. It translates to CSVTRGYGYTF.